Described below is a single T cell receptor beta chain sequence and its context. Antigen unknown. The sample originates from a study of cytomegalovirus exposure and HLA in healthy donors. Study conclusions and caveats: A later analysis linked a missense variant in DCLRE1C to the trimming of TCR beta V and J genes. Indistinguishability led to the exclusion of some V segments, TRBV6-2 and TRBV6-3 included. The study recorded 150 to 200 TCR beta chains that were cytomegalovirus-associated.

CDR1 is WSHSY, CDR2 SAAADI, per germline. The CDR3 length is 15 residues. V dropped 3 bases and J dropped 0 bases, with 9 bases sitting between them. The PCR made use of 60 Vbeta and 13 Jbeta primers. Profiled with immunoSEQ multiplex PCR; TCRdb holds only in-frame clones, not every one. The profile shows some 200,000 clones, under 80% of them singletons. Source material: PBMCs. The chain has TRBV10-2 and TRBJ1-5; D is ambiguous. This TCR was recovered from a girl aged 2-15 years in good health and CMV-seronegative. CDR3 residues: CASSDRQASNQPQHF. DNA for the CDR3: TGCGCCAGCAGTGATAGGCAGGCTAGCAATCAGCCCCAGCATTTT.